Following are 16 T cell receptor beta chains from one sample sequenced in a study of T cell responses to AZD1222 COVID-19 vaccine. The repertoire was sequenced with immunoSEQ multiplex PCR; TCRdb's copy has only in-frame clones and lacks some. The table records more than 95,000 clones, about 88% of them present only once. The sequenced sample was peripheral blood, obtained 28 days after the second AZD1222 dose. These receptors were obtained from an adult who received the AZD1222 COVID-19 vaccine.

V gene TRBV6-5 combines with J gene TRBJ2-3; no clear D gene. The V and J ends lost 0 bases and 5 bases respectively, with 9 bases between them. This CDR3 contains 14 residues. Per the germline V gene, CDR1 is MNHEY and CDR2 is SVGAGI. The CDR3 sequence: CASSYSAKGDTQYF. The CDR3 nucleotides are TGTGCCAGCAGTTACTCGGCGAAGGGAGATACGCAGTATTTT.

This clone was seen only a few times. This chain connects TRBV11-2 to TRBJ2-5; the D gene is possibly TRBD1 (6 bases). V dropped 7 bases and J dropped 1 base, with 13 bases sitting between them. This CDR3 has 14 amino acids. Germline-derived CDR1 and CDR2 are SGHAT and FQNNGV. This CDR3 is CASTPRGIQETQYF. As DNA, the CDR3 is TGTGCCAGCACCCCAAGGGGGATCCAAGAGACCCAGTACTTC.

The chain recombines TRBV28 with TRBJ1-6; D unclear. V was cut by 3 bases and J by 7 bases, with 10 bases left in between. In germline, CDR1 is MDHEN, CDR2 SYDVKM. This CDR3 contains 14 residues. The CDR3 DNA reads TGTGCCAGCAGTTTGAACGGCAACAATTCACCCCTCCACTTT. Residues: CASSLNGNNSPLHF.

The chain's CDR3 is CASSPFGGTGELFF. CDR3 sequence (DNA): TGTGCCAGCAGCCCCTTTGGAGGTACCGGGGAGCTGTTTTTT. The chain is built from TRBV3-1 (or the pseudogene TRBV3-2) and TRBJ2-2; a weak D match, TRBD2 (5 bases). V lost 4 bases and J lost 5, with 11 bases in between. Germline-derived CDR1 and CDR2 are LGHDT and YNNKEL (reference sequence). The CDR3 has 14 residues.

This chain uses TRBV19 with TRBJ2-7; TRBD2 is a possible D gene (5 bases). Germline V gives CDR1 LNHDA, CDR2 SQIVND (reference sequence). This CDR3 has 14 residues. Trimming stripped 5 bases from V and 6 bases from J, with 17 bases between. The CDR3, as DNA: TGTGCCAGTAGTCAGGCTAGCAGGTCCGGCGAGCAGTACTTC. It specifies CASSQASRSGEQYF.

The chain recombines TRBV18 with TRBJ2-1; 11 bases fit TRBD2. The CDR3 contains 15 residues. J lost 6 bases, V lost 5 bases, and 6 bases had no gene match. CDR1 is KGHSH and CDR2 is LQKENI in the germline V gene. As DNA, the CDR3 is TGTGCCAGCTCAGAAGGACTAGCGGGCCGCAATGAGCAGTTCTTC. Residues: CASSEGLAGRNEQFF.

The J gene is TRBJ2-2, the V gene TRBV27; D possibly uses TRBD1 or TRBD2 (5 bases each). V gave up 0 bases and J gave up 3 bases, with 14 bases separating them. The CDR3 is 17 amino acids. Germline loops: CDR1 MNHEY, CDR2 SMNVEV (reference sequence). CDR3 sequence: CASSLSTGRTYTGELFF. DNA of the CDR3: TGTGCCAGCAGTTTATCGACGGGGCGGACCTACACCGGGGAGCTGTTTTTT.

The chain carries TRBV2 and TRBJ1-2; 8 nucleotides agree with TRBD1. CDR3 length: 14 residues. From germline, CDR1 is SNHLY and CDR2 FYNNEI. After removal of 8 bases from V and 4 bases from J, the junction contained 9 bases not matched to a gene. CDR3 sequence (DNA): TGTGCCAGCGAAGGACAGGGAGCGAGCTATGGCTACACCTTC. It yields the protein CASEGQGASYGYTF. Together with reference TRBV2 and TRBJ1-2, the CDR3 gives the full variable domain: EPEVTQTPSHQVTQMGQEVILRCVPISNHLYFYWYRQILGQKVEFLVSFYNNEISEKSEIFDDQFSVERPDGSNFTLKIRSTKLEDSAMYFCASEGQGASYGYTFGSGTRLTVV.

This clone was seen a few times. CDR3 nucleotide sequence: TGTGCCAGCGGGCCGTTTCGGACATCCGACCCTAGCACAGATACGCAGTATTTT. It is translated as CASGPFRTSDPSTDTQYF. The chain combines TRBV28 with TRBJ2-3; D might be TRBD1 (5 bases). The CDR3 spans 18 residues. The ends were cut back, 8 bases at V and 0 bases at J, with 24 bases in the middle. Germline lookup yields CDR1 MDHEN and CDR2 SYDVKM.

This sequence joins TRBV13 and TRBJ2-7; 9 bases are a match to TRBD1. The CDR3 runs to 16 residues. Germline loops: CDR1 PRHDT, CDR2 FYEKMQ (reference sequence). V shed 6 bases and J 2 bases; nucleotides not matched to a gene: 11. In DNA, the CDR3 is TGTGCCAGCAGACCTCAGGGACAGGGAACCACCTACGAGCAGTACTTC. It encodes CASRPQGQGTTYEQYF.

This rearrangement joins TRBV15 to TRBJ2-5, with 8 bases matching TRBD2. With V trimmed by 3 bases and J by 3 bases, 9 bases remained unmatched. The CDR3 is 16 amino acids. The germline V gene encodes CDR1 LNHNV and CDR2 YYDKDF (reference sequence). The CDR3 reads CATSRAGGGLEETQYF. CDR3 bases: TGTGCCACCAGCAGGGCGGGAGGCGGATTGGAAGAGACCCAGTACTTC.

V and J are TRBV2 and TRBJ2-3, with TRBD2 matching over 14 bases. The germline gives CDR1 SNHLY, CDR2 FYNNEI. J gave up 2 bases and V 2 bases, and 6 bases lay outside the gene matches. The CDR3 runs to 18 residues. Here the CDR3 DNA reads TGTGCCAGCAGTGAACTACCGGGACTAGCGGGAGCCACAGATACGCAGTATTTT. It translates to CASSELPGLAGATDTQYF.

This clone was counted a few times. The rearrangement links TRBV6-1 to TRBJ2-4, with a tentative D call TRBD2 (6 bases). V was clipped by 2 bases and J by 2 bases, with 13 bases between them. Germline V lookup: CDR1 MNHNS, CDR2 SASEGT. The CDR3 has 16 amino acids. CDR3 in amino acids: CASSEIGGSSKNIQYF. CDR3 nucleotides: TGTGCCAGCAGTGAAATTGGGGGGAGCTCCAAAAACATTCAGTACTTC.

This clone turned up a few times. The chain has TRBV28 and TRBJ2-2; 8 positions agree with TRBD2. The CDR3 runs 16 residues. Germline loops: CDR1 MDHEN, CDR2 SYDVKM. The junction had 8 bases not matched to a gene; V was cut back by 4 bases and J by 4 bases. The CDR3 nucleotides are TGTGCCAGCAGTTCGACCGGGACTAGTCCCACCGGGGAGCTGTTTTTT. Its protein is CASSSTGTSPTGELFF.

The gene calls are TRBV27 and TRBJ2-7; no definite D call. The germline V gene has CDR1 MNHEY and CDR2 SMNVEV (reference sequence). V gave up 0 bases and J gave up 6 bases, with 9 bases separating them. The CDR3 runs to 13 residues. The CDR3 is CASSLSAPGEQYF. In DNA, the CDR3 is TGTGCCAGCAGTTTATCAGCGCCGGGCGAGCAGTACTTC.

The chain recombines TRBV19 with TRBJ2-5; D unresolved. The germline CDR1 and CDR2 sequences are LNHDA and SQIVND (reference sequence). The CDR3 has 13 residues. Trimming took off 1 base at V and 5 bases at J, with 8 bases between the two ends. The CDR3 sequence is CASSIAAPETQYF. CDR3 coding DNA: TGTGCCAGTAGTATAGCGGCCCCTGAGACCCAGTACTTC.